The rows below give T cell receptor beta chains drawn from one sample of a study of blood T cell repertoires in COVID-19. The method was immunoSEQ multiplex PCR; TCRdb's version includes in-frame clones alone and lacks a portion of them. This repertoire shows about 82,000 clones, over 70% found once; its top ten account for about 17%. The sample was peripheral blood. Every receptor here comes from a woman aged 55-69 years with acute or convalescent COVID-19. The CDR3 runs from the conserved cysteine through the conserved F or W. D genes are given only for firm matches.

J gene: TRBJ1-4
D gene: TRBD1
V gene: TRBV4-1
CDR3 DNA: TGCGCCAGCAGCCAGACAGGGGTGAACACTAATGAAAAACTGTTTTTT
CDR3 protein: CASSQTGVNTNEKLFF

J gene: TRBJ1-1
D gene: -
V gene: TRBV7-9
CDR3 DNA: TGTGCCAGCAGCTTAGCGACCGGGATTAACACTGAAGCTTTCTTT
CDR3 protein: CASSLATGINTEAFF

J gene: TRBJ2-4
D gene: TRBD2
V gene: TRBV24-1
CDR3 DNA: TGTGCCACCAGTGATTCTCGGACTAGCGGGGCTTCGTACTTC
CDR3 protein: CATSDSRTSGASYF

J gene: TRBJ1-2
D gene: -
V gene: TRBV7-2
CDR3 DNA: TGTGCCAGCAGCTTATCTTTACCGGGCTCGGGAGGAGGCTACACCTTC
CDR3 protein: CASSLSLPGSGGGYTF

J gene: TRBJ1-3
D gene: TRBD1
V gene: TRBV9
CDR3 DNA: TGTGCCAGCAGCGTATCCCGCGGACAGGGGGTCAACACCATATATTTT
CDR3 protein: CASSVSRGQGVNTIYF

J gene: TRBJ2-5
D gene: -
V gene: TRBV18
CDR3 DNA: TGTGCCAGCTCACCGACAGTACAGGAGACCCAGTACTTC
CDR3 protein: CASSPTVQETQYF

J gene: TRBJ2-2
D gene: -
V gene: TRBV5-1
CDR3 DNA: TGCGCCAGCAGCTCGTTACAGGGAACCGGGGAGCTGTTTTTT
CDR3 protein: CASSSLQGTGELFF

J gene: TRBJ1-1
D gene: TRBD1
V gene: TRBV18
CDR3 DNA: TGTGCCACCCATCGACAGGGGACTGAAGCTTTCTTT
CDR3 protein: CATHRQGTEAFF

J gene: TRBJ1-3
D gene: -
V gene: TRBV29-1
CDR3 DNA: TGCAGCTTATCTACTGGAAACACCATATATTTT
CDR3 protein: CSLSTGNTIYF

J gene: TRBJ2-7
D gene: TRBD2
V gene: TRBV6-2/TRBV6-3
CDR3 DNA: TGTGCCAGCAGTTACTTAGAGGCGCTAGCGGGGCTCTACGAGCAGTACTTC
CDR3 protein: CASSYLEALAGLYEQYF

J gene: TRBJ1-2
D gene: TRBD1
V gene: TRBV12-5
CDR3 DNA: TGTGCTAGTGGTTTGAGGACAGGGTCGACGGTCCGGGACTTC
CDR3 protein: CASGLRTGSTVRDF

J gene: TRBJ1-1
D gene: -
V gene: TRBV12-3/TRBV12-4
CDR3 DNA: TGTGCCAGCAGTTTTTTGGGAGCGGAAGCTTTCTTT
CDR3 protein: CASSFLGAEAFF

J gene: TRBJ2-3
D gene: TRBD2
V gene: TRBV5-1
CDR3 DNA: TGCGCCAGCAGCTTGTGGTGTCTAGCGGGGGGCCCACGCATTTCTTCTAGCACAGATACGCAGTATTTT
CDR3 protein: CASSLWCLAGGPRISSSTDTQYF

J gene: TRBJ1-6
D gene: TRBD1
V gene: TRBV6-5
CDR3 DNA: TGTGCCAGCAGTTACGGGACAGGGGGGTCACCCCTCCACTTT
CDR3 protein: CASSYGTGGSPLHF

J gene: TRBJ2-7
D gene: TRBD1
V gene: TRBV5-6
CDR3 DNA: TGTGCCAGCAGCTGGGAACAGGGGACGCGTGCCGAGCAGTACTTC
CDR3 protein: CASSWEQGTRAEQYF

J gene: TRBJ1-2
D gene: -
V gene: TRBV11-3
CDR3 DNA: TGTGCCAGCAGTGGGGGGACCGCTGGCAACTATGGCTACACCTTC
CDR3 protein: CASSGGTAGNYGYTF

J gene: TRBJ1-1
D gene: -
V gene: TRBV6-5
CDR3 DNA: TGTGCCAGCAGTTACTCGTGGAGGGAGGACTCTGAAGCTTTCTTT
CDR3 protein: CASSYSWREDSEAFF

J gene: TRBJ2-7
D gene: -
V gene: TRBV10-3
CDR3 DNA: TGTGCCATCAGTCCCGGGTTGGGTAACGAGCAGTACTTC
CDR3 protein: CAISPGLGNEQYF

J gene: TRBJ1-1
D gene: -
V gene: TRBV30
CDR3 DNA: TGTGCCTGGAGTGTTACACGGGGGATGAACACTGAAGCTTTCTTT
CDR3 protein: CAWSVTRGMNTEAFF

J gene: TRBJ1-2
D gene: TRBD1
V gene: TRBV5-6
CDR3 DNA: TGTGCCAGCAGCCATCGGACAGGGGGCTACTATGGCTACACCTTC
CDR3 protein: CASSHRTGGYYGYTF

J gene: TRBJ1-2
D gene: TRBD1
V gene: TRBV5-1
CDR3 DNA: TGCGCCAGCAGCTTGTCCGCAGGGGGGCTGGAGGGCTACACCTTC
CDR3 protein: CASSLSAGGLEGYTF

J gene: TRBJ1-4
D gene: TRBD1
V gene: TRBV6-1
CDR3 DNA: TGTGCCAGCAGTGAAAGGCAGGGGGTAGCTAATGAAAAACTGTTTTTT
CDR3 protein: CASSERQGVANEKLFF

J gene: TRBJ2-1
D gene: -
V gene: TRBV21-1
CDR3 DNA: TGTGCCAGCAGCAAAGGCAGGGGGAAAAACAATGAGCAGTTCTTC
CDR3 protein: CASSKGRGKNNEQFF

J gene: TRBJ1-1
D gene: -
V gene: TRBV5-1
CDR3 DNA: TGCGCCAGCAGCTCAGCTAGCACGGGACACACGAACACTGAAGCTTTCTTT
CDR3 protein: CASSSASTGHTNTEAFF

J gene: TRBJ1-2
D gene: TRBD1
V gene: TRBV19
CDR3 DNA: TGTGCCAGTAGTATCGTTCGGCAGGGGGCAGATGGCTACACCTTC
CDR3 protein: CASSIVRQGADGYTF

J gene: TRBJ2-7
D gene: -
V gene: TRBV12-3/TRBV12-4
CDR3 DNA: TGTGCCAGCAGTTTAGCCCCAGGGCGAGAGCAGTACTTC
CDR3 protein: CASSLAPGREQYF

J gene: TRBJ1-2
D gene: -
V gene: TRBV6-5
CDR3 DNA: TGTGCCAGCAGTTACGCGGGTTATGGCTACACCTTC
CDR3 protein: CASSYAGYGYTF

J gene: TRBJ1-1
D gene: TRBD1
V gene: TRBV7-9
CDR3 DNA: TGTGCCAGCGGGGGAGACAGGGAGTACACTGAAGCTTTCTTT
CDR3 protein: CASGGDREYTEAFF

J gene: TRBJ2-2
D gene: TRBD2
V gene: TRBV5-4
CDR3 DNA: TGTGCCAGCAGACTGCAGCGGGGGCTAAACACCGGGGAGCTGTTTTTT
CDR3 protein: CASRLQRGLNTGELFF

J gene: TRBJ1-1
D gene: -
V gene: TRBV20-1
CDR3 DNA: TGCAGTGCTACCGGGACTAAAGCTTTCTTT
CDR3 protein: CSATGTKAFF

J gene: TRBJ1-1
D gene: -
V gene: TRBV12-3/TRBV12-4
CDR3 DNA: TGTGCCAGCAGATTCTGGGGGGCTGAAGCTTTCTTT
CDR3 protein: CASRFWGAEAFF